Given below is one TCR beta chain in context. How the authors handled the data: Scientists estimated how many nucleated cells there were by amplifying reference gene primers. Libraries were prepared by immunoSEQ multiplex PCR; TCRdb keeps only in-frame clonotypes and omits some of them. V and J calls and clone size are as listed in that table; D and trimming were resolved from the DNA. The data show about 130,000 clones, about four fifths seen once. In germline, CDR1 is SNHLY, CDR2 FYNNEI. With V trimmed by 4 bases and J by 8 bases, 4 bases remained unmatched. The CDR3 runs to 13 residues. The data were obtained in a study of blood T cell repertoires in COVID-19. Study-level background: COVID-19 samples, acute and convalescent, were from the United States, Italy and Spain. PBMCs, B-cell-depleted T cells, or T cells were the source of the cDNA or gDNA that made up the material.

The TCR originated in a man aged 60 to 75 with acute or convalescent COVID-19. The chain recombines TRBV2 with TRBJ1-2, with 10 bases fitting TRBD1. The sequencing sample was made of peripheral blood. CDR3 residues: CASSGTGGRGYTF. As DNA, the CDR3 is TGTGCCAGCAGTGGGACAGGGGGTAGGGGCTACACCTTC. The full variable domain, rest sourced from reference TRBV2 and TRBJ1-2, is EPEVTQTPSHQVTQMGQEVILRCVPISNHLYFYWYRQILGQKVEFLVSFYNNEISEKSEIFDDQFSVERPDGSNFTLKIRSTKLEDSAMYFCASSGTGGRGYTFGSGTRLTVV.